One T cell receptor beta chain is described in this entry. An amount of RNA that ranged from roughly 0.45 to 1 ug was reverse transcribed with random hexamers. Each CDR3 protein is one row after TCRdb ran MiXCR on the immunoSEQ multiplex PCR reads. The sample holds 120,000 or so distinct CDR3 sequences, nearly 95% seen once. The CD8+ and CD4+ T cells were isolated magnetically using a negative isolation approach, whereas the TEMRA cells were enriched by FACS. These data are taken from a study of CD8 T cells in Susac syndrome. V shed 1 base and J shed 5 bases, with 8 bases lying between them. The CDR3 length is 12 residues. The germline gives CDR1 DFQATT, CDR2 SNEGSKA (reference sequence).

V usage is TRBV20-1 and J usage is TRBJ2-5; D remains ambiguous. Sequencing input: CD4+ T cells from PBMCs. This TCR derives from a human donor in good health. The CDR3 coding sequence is TGCAGTGCTAGAGGTTCGGGCGAGACCCAGTACTTC. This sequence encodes CSARGSGETQYF.